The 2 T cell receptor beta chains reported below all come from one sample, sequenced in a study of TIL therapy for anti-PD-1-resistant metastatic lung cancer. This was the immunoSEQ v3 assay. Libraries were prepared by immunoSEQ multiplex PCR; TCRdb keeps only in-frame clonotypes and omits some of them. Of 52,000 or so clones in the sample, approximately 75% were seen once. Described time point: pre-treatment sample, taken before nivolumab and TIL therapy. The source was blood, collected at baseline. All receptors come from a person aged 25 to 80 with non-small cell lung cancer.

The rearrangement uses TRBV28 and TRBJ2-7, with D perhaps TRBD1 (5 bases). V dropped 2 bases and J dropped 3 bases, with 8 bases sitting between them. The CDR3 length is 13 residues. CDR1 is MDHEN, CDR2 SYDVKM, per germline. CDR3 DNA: TGTGCCAGCAGTTTAGGCAGGGTCTACGAGCAGTACTTC. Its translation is CASSLGRVYEQYF.

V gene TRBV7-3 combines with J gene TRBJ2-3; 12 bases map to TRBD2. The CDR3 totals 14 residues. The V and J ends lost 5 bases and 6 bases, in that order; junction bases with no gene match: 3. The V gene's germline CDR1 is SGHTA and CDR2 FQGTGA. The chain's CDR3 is CASSPGTSGDTQYF. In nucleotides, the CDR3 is TGTGCCAGCAGCCCGGGGACTAGCGGGGATACGCAGTATTTT.